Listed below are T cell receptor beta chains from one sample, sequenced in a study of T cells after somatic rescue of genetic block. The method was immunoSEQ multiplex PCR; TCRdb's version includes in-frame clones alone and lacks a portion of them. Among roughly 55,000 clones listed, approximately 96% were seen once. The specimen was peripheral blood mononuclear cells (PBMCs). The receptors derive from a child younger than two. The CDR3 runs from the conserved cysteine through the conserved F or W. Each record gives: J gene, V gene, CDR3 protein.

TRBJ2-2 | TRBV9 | CASSVWEGNTGELFF
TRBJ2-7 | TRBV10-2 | CASSGRDRSYEQYF
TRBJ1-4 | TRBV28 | CASSPPSATNEKLFF
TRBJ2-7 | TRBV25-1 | CASSDLKDRVYEQYF
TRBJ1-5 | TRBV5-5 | CASSRGSSNQPQHF
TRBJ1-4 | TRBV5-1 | CARTGEKLFF
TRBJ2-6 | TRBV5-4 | CASSSGQAGANVLTF
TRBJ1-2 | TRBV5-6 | CASSLLGINYGYTF
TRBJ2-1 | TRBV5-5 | CASSLLAGGRNEQFF
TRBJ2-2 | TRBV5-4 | CASSLVGGGTGELFF
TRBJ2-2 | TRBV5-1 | CASSKDPNTGELFF
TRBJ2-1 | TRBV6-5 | CATIDPYNEQFF
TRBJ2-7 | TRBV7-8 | CASSLEASGSYEQYF
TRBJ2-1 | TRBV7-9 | CASADTASGRGESYNEQFF